A selection of T cell receptor beta chains follows, all from one sample in a study of blood T cell repertoires in COVID-19. Assay used: immunoSEQ multiplex PCR; TCRdb lists only in-frame clones, some missing. This table holds around 400,000 clones, approximately 88% found once. Material: peripheral blood. All receptors derive from a man in his forties or fifties with acute or convalescent COVID-19. Each CDR3 is given with its conserved first and last residue.

v_call	cdr3_length	cdr3_aa
TRBV3-1/TRBV3-2	15	CASSQGQGRWDTQYF
TRBV18	14	CASSPGVGDTEAFF
TRBV28	13	CASSPGQFATQHF
TRBV5-1	15	CASSLRTGVGYGYTF
TRBV11-2	14	CASSLERRGTEAFF
TRBV10-3	16	CAISESVGLAGGEQFF
TRBV7-9	14	CASSSPREITEAFF
TRBV10-3	15	CAISESGRGDTEAFF
TRBV11-2	17	CASSLRMDRLAYNEQFF
TRBV19	16	CASSESRGSSTDTQYF
TRBV7-2	15	CASSSEVGGFPEAFF
TRBV10-3	15	CAIKTSGDWADTQYF
TRBV5-1	17	CASSLSLGTGAHYGYTF
TRBV27	16	CASRPNTGQMNQPQHF
TRBV30	13	CAWSGRWDTEAFF
TRBV18	15	CASSPSTGTGIEQYF
TRBV3-1/TRBV3-2	14	CASSRGHFNSPLHF
TRBV13	15	CASSLGGQGSTEAFF
TRBV5-4	17	CASSLRQGDLSDEKLFF
TRBV28	13	CASNRQALGPQHF
TRBV4-2	16	CASSQGLGLSYNEQFF
TRBV10-1	12	CASSASGTEAFF
TRBV6-6	14	CASSHAGTGGSAFF
TRBV6-2/TRBV6-3	13	CASSRGTADGYTF
TRBV5-1	12	CASSPEGYEQYF
TRBV5-1	18	CASSPGTSGRAGLNEQFF
TRBV9	15	CASSSPGSGNSPLHF
TRBV6-2/TRBV6-3	15	CASSPTSGPTDTQYF
TRBV11-2	17	CASSPTSGQFTNSPLHF
TRBV5-1	14	CASSPLGGAEGYTF
TRBV30	15	CAWILTGAGGTEAFF
TRBV6-4	17	CASSLGTSGGAAGELFF
TRBV7-2	15	CASSLAQGTPYEQYF
TRBV4-2	18	CASSQTGTGRYSNQPQHF
TRBV5-6	17	CASSLSPFRGPTGELFF
TRBV28	15	CASSLGGTVGYEQYF
TRBV6-4	15	CASSDSDRGPGELFF
TRBV19	15	CASSITGISTDTQYF
TRBV6-5	15	CASTSSGTVSTEAFF
TRBV12-5	12	CASGPPGYIQYF
TRBV15	13	CATSRALSNEQFF
TRBV10-1	15	CASSEVGSVTDTQYF
TRBV5-4	12	CASSRTEETQYF
TRBV10-3	12	CAISGTYNEQFF
TRBV6-5	14	CASSSPTRGNTIYF